The present T cell receptor beta chain was sequenced within a study of blood T cell repertoires in COVID-19. Source study methods: Reference gene primer amplification in the assay estimated nucleated cell counts. The repertoire was sequenced with immunoSEQ multiplex PCR; TCRdb's copy has only in-frame clones and lacks some. The V and J calls and clone size were taken over from that table, and D and trimming were inferred from the DNA. The sample has some 50,000 clones, about 89% seen once. The receptor comes from a human donor in a cohort sampled during active COVID-19. Source material: peripheral blood.

CDR3 DNA: TGTGCCTGGAGCGGACGGTGGGTTGGCGGACTAGCCAAAAACATTCAGTACTTC. This encodes CAWSGRWVGGLAKNIQYF. The rearrangement joins TRBV30 to TRBJ2-4; weak D call: TRBD2 (5 bases). Per germline, CDR1 GTSNPN and CDR2 SVGIG (reference sequence). This CDR3 has 18 residues. The germline V and J ends were trimmed by 3 bases and 0 bases, with 21 bases remaining between them.